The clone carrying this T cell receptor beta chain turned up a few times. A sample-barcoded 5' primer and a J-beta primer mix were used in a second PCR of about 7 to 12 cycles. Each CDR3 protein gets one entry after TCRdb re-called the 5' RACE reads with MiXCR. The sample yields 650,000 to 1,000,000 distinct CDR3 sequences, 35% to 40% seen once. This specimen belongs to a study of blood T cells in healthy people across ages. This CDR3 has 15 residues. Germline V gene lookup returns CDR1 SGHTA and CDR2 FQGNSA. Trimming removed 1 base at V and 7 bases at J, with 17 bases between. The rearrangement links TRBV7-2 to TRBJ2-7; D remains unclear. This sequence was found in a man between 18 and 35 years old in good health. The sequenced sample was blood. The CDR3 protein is CASSLVAEEALEQYF. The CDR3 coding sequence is TGTGCCAGCAGCTTAGTGGCAGAGGAAGCTCTAGAGCAGTACTTC. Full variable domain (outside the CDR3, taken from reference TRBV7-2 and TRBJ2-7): GAGVSQSPSNKVTEKGKDVELRCDPISGHTALYWYRQSLGQGLEFLIYFQGNSAPDKSGLPSDRFSAERTGGSVSTLTIQRTQQEDSAVYLCASSLVAEEALEQYFGPGTRLTVT.